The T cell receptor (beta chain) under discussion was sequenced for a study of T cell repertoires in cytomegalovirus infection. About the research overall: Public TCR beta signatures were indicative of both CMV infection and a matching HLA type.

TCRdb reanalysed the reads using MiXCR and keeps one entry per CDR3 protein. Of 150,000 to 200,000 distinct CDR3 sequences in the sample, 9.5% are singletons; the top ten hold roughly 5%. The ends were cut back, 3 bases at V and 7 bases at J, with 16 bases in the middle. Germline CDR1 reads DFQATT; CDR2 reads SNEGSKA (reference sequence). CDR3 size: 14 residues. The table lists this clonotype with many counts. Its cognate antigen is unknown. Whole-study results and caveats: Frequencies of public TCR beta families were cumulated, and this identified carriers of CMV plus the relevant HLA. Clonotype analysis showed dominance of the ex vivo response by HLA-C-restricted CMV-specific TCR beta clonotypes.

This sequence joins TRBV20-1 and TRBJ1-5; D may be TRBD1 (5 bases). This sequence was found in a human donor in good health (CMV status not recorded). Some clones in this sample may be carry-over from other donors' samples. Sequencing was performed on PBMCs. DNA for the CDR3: TGCAGTGCTAGGTTCGGGGACTTCGTCCAGCCCCAGCATTTT. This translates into CSARFGDFVQPQHF.